This passage covers 23 T cell receptor beta chains from one sample sequenced in a study of blood T cell repertoires in COVID-19. Libraries were prepared by immunoSEQ multiplex PCR; TCRdb keeps only in-frame clonotypes and omits some of them. Among fewer than 350,000 clones listed, around 89% were seen once. Sequencing used peripheral blood. These receptor sequences come from a woman under 40 with COVID-19, enrolled during active disease.

The rearrangement uses TRBV7-3 and TRBJ2-5; tentative D call: TRBD1 (6 bases). This CDR3 comprises 15 residues. With 5 bases removed from V and 5 bases from J, the gap between germline ends came to 18 bases. CDR1 and CDR2 (germline): SGHTA, FQGTGA. The DNA of the CDR3 is TGTGCCAGCAGCCGCACAGGGTTGGTTCGGGAGACCCAGTACTTC. As protein: CASSRTGLVRETQYF. The variable domain in full, with the rest retrieved from reference TRBV7-3 and TRBJ2-5, is GAGVSQTPSNKVTEKGKYVELRCDPISGHTALYWYRQSLGQGPEFLIYFQGTGAADDSGLPNDRFFAVRPEGSVSTLKIQRTERGDSAVYLCASSRTGLVRETQYFGPGTRLLVL.

This clone was detected only a few times. The V and J genes are TRBV5-1 and TRBJ2-1, with 7 bases matching TRBD1. The V gene's germline CDR1 is SGHRS and CDR2 YFSETQ. This CDR3 region has 14 residues. With 4 bases clipped from V and 8 bases from J, the junction kept 9 bases outside the gene matches. CDR3 loop: CASSPADRMDEQFF. The CDR3 DNA is TGCGCCAGCAGCCCAGCGGACAGGATGGATGAGCAGTTCTTC.

J is TRBJ1-2 and V is TRBV6-2 or TRBV6-3; 9 bases are shared with TRBD1. The trim removed 4 bases at V and 2 bases at J, leaving 5 bases unmatched. CDR1 and CDR2 (germline): MNHEY, SVGEGT. The CDR3 is made up of 15 amino acids. The CDR3 sequence: CASSSPDRGNYGYTF. As DNA, the CDR3 is TGTGCCAGCAGTTCTCCAGACAGGGGGAACTATGGCTACACCTTC.

The chain employs TRBV6-1 and TRBJ1-2, with D unclear. Trimming cost V 0 bases and J 3 bases, with 8 bases left between them. CDR3 length equals 14 residues. Germline V gene lookup returns CDR1 MNHNS and CDR2 SASEGT. The CDR3 reads CASSEARGDYGYTF. The CDR3 DNA sequence: TGTGCCAGCAGTGAAGCAAGAGGTGACTATGGCTACACCTTC.

V is TRBV12-3 or TRBV12-4 and J is TRBJ2-1; possible D gene TRBD2, 5 bases. V lost 4 bases and J lost 8, with 12 bases in between. This CDR3 is built from 13 residues. CDR3: CASSSLGRDEQFF. CDR3 DNA: TGTGCCAGCAGTTCCTTGGGGAGAGATGAGCAGTTCTTC.

CDR3: CASSMRGFSNQPQHF. CDR3 nucleotides: TGTGCCAGCAGTATGCGGGGGTTTAGCAATCAGCCCCAGCATTTT. The rearrangement joins TRBV27 to TRBJ1-5, with D maybe TRBD1 (5 bases). Trimming left V 5 bases short and J 0 bases short, with 11 bases between. CDR1 and CDR2 (germline): MNHEY, SMNVEV (reference sequence). CDR3 length equals 15 residues.

This rearrangement joins TRBV30 to TRBJ2-7, with TRBD1 matching 7 bases. Germline-derived CDR1 and CDR2 are GTSNPN and SVGIG (reference sequence). The CDR3 has 13 amino acids. After removal of 0 bases from V and 9 bases from J, the junction contained 8 bases not matched to a gene. CDR3 nucleotides: TGTGCCTGGAGTGTAACGACAGGGATACGGCAGTACTTC. This encodes CAWSVTTGIRQYF.

This chain uses TRBV6-2 or TRBV6-3 with TRBJ2-3; 11 nucleotides align to TRBD2. Germline CDR1 and CDR2: MNHEY and SVGEGT. The CDR3 totals 18 residues. The J segment lost 7 bases and the V segment lost 5 bases, leaving 17 bases of the junction unmatched. CDR3: CASSPGHPGLAVLNTQYF. The CDR3 nucleotides are TGTGCCAGCAGTCCGGGACATCCGGGACTAGCGGTTCTTAATACGCAGTATTTT.

Written as DNA, the CDR3 is TGTGCCAGCAGTGATCCGGGGGGACCCTACGAGCAGTACTTC. It translates to CASSDPGGPYEQYF. The chain carries TRBV25-1 and TRBJ2-7; 7 bases are shared with TRBD2. The CDR3 totals 14 residues. Germline assignment: CDR1 MGHDK and CDR2 SYGVNS. Trimming at V came to 3 bases and at J to 2 bases, leaving 4 bases not matched to a gene.

The V call is TRBV18, the J call TRBJ1-1; TRBD1 might be the D (6 bases). Germline values: CDR1 KGHSH, CDR2 LQKENI. V lost 2 bases and J lost 0, with 13 bases in between. The CDR3 contains 16 residues. The DNA of the CDR3 is TGTGCCAGCTCACCAAGGCCAGGGGTCATGAACACTGAAGCTTTCTTT. This gives the protein CASSPRPGVMNTEAFF.

In DNA, the CDR3 is TGCGCCAGCAGCTTCGGGGGGGAGACCCAGTACTTC. Its translation: CASSFGGETQYF. This chain joins TRBV5-1 and TRBJ2-5; the match to TRBD2 covers 7 bases. Germline V CDR1 and CDR2: SGHRS, YFSETQ. CDR3 length: 12 residues. With 2 bases clipped from V and 5 bases from J, the junction kept 0 bases outside the gene matches.

CDR3 sequence: CASSRGQADNQPQHF. CDR3 DNA sequence: TGTGCCAGTAGTAGGGGACAAGCGGACAATCAGCCCCAGCATTTT. The rearrangement links TRBV19 to TRBJ1-5, with D possibly being TRBD1 (6 bases). The CDR3 has 15 amino acids. The germline gives CDR1 LNHDA, CDR2 SQIVND (reference sequence). Deletions cut 4 bases from V and 3 bases from J, with 13 bases between.

The chain couples TRBV11-1 to TRBJ2-7, with D possibly being TRBD1 (6 bases). Trimming cost V 5 bases and J 2 bases, with 13 bases left between them. CDR1 SGHAT and CDR2 FQDESV come from the germline V gene (reference sequence). This CDR3 is built from 14 residues. The CDR3, as DNA: TGTGCCAGCAGCCAGAAACAGGGCCCCTACGAGCAGTACTTC. It codes for CASSQKQGPYEQYF.

The rearrangement joins TRBV5-5 to TRBJ1-3; possible D gene TRBD1, 5 bases. The CDR3 has 16 amino acids. CDR1 and CDR2 (germline): SGHKS, YYEKEE (reference sequence). V gave up 4 bases and J gave up 3 bases, with 17 bases separating them. This CDR3 reads CASSTTGGPIGNTIYF. As DNA, the CDR3 is TGTGCCAGCAGCACCACCGGGGGACCCATTGGAAACACCATATATTTT.

J is TRBJ1-2 and V is TRBV30, with 9 bases identical to TRBD1. Germline V gives CDR1 GTSNPN, CDR2 SVGIG (reference sequence). The CDR3 is 14 amino acids. Trimming took 2 bases from V and 2 from J; bases not matched to a gene: 3. In DNA form, the CDR3 reads TGTGCCTGGAGTCGTGGGACAGGGAACTATGGCTACACCTTC. Protein product: CAWSRGTGNYGYTF.

This rearrangement joins TRBV4-3 to TRBJ1-2; D perhaps matches TRBD1 (5 bases). Germline-derived CDR1 and CDR2 are LGHNA and YSLEER. V lost 0 bases, J lost 11 bases, and 10 bases lay in between. The CDR3 runs to 12 residues. CDR3 protein: CASSQDRGGYTF. In DNA form, the CDR3 reads TGCGCCAGCAGCCAAGATCGCGGGGGGTACACCTTC.

The V call is TRBV6-6, the J call TRBJ1-2; 7 bases line up with TRBD1. The CDR3 length is 14 residues. In germline, CDR1 is MNHNY, CDR2 SVGAGI (reference sequence). J lost 2 bases, V lost 8 bases, and 8 bases had no gene match. The CDR3 coding sequence is TGTGCCAGCTACTTCGTGGACAGGAACTATGGCTACACCTTC. It translates to CASYFVDRNYGYTF.

J is TRBJ1-2 and V is TRBV20-1; 7 bases are shared with TRBD1. J was trimmed by 8 bases and V by 4 bases; bases with no gene match: 4. The length of the CDR3 is 11 residues. Germline lookup yields CDR1 DFQATT and CDR2 SNEGSKA (reference sequence). The CDR3 DNA follows: TGCAGTGCTACGACAGGGCGAGGCTACACCTTC. Its translation: CSATTGRGYTF.

This chain connects TRBV24-1 to TRBJ2-2; D gene uncertain. This CDR3 spans 13 amino acids. V lost 9 bases and J 4 bases, leaving 11 bases between the germline ends. Germline assignment: CDR1 KGHDR and CDR2 SFDVKD. CDR3 amino acids: CATGQVATGELFF. Written as DNA, the CDR3 is TGTGCCACCGGGCAGGTTGCCACCGGGGAGCTGTTTTTT.

The chain has TRBV5-5 and TRBJ2-2; 12 nucleotides align to TRBD2. The CDR3 runs 16 residues. Germline loops: CDR1 SGHKS, CDR2 YYEKEE (reference sequence). Trimming removed 1 base from V and 5 bases from J; junction bases left unmatched: 3. This chain's CDR3 is CASSLRLAGATGELFF. CDR3 sequence (DNA): TGTGCCAGCAGCTTGAGACTAGCGGGGGCAACCGGGGAGCTGTTTTTT.

The chain couples TRBV14 to TRBJ2-7, with TRBD1 matching over 8 bases. V gave up 5 bases and J gave up 4 bases; unmatched junction bases: 13. The CDR3 runs 16 residues. Germline V CDR1 and CDR2: SGHDN, FVKESK. In DNA form, the CDR3 reads TGTGCCAGCAGCGAAAATCCCGGACAGGGTTTATACGAGCAGTACTTC. Residues: CASSENPGQGLYEQYF.

The V and J genes are TRBV14 and TRBJ1-3; no definite D call. Germline CDR1 SGHDN, CDR2 FVKESK. V lost 3 bases to trimming and J lost 0 bases, with 15 bases between them. The CDR3 is 17 residues long. CDR3 protein: CASSQNSLTYSGNTIYF. The CDR3 bases are TGTGCCAGCAGCCAGAACAGCTTAACATACTCTGGAAACACCATATATTTT.

The count of this clone is one. The CDR3 region is CASSGPPGQGRLSNQPQHF. The CDR3 DNA reads TGTGCCAGCAGTGGACCTCCGGGACAGGGAAGGTTAAGCAATCAGCCCCAGCATTTT. J is TRBJ1-5 and V is TRBV6-2 or TRBV6-3, with 9 bases matching TRBD1. Germline V gene sequence: CDR1 MNHEY, CDR2 SVGEGT. The J segment lost 1 base and the V segment lost 5 bases, leaving 15 bases of the junction unmatched. This CDR3 has 19 amino acids.